A single sample is the source of the 3 T cell receptor beta chains below, sequenced in a study of identical twins. TCRdb fed the 5' RACE reads into MiXCR, producing one record per CDR3 protein. The sample carries 1.5 million or so distinct CDR3 sequences, around 33% recorded once. The source material was cord blood. Source of these receptors: a newborn girl in good health.

This chain connects TRBV19 to TRBJ2-1; 8 bases line up with TRBD1. The CDR3 contains 15 residues. In germline, CDR1 is LNHDA, CDR2 SQIVND (reference sequence). Trimming cost V 10 bases and J 0 bases; bases outside gene matches: 8. This chain's CDR3 is CATAGQGSSYNEQFF. The CDR3 DNA reads as TGTGCCACTGCCGGACAGGGTAGCTCCTACAATGAGCAGTTCTTC.

The chain carries TRBV20-1 and TRBJ1-2, with 10 bases lining up with TRBD1. Germline loops: CDR1 DFQATT, CDR2 SNEGSKA (reference sequence). The CDR3 runs to 15 residues. Losses at the gene ends were 3 bases for V and 7 bases for J; bases not matched to a gene: 11. CDR3 nucleotides: TGCAGTGCTAGGACAACCTCGACAGGGGGCCGTGGCTACACCTTC. Translating it yields CSARTTSTGGRGYTF.

The CDR3 loop is CASSSPSGGRNQPQHF. CDR3 DNA sequence: TGTGCCAGCAGTTCCCCATCAGGGGGGCGGAATCAGCCCCAGCATTTT. This chain uses TRBV28 with TRBJ1-5; 7 bases map to TRBD1. J gave up 4 bases and V 4 bases, and 10 bases lay outside the gene matches. Germline CDR1 MDHEN, CDR2 SYDVKM. This CDR3 spans 16 amino acids.